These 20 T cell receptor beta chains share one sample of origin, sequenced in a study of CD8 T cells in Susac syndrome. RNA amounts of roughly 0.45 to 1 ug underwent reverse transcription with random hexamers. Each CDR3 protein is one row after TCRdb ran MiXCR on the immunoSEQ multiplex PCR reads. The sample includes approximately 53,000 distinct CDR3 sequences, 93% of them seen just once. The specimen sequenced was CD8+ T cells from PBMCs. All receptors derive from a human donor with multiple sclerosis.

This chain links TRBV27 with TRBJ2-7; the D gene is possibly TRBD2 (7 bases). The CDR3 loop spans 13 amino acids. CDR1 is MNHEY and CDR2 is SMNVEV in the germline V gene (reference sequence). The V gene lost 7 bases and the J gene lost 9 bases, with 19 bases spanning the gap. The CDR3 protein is CASKGGAPGSQYF. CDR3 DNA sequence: TGTGCCAGCAAAGGGGGGGCTCCGGGATCGCAGTACTTC.

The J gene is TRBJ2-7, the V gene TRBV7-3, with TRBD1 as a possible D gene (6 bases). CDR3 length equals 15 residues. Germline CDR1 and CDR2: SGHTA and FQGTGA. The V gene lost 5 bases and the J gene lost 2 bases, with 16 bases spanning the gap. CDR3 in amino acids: CASSIATGGAYEQYF. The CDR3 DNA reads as TGTGCCAGCAGCATAGCGACAGGTGGGGCCTACGAGCAGTACTTC.

CDR3 sequence (DNA): TGTGCCAGCAGCGTCTCTAGCGGGGGGGCATACGAGCAGTACTTC. Translation: CASSVSSGGAYEQYF. The chain uses TRBV9 and TRBJ2-7; 12 bases map to TRBD2. The CDR3 consists of 15 residues. J lost 4 bases, V lost 2 bases, and 4 bases had no gene match. CDR1 is SGDLS, CDR2 YYNGEE, per germline.

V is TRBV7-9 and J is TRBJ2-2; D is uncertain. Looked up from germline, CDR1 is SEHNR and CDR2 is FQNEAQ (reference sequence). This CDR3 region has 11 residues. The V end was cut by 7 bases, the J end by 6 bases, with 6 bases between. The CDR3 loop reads CASNSAGELFF. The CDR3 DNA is TGTGCCAGCAACTCGGCCGGGGAGCTGTTTTTT.

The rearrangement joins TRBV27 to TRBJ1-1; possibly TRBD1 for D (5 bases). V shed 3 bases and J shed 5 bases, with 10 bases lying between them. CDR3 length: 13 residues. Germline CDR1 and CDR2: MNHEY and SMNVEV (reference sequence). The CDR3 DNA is TGTGCCAGCAGTTTTGGCAGGGAGACTGAAGCTTTCTTT. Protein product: CASSFGRETEAFF.

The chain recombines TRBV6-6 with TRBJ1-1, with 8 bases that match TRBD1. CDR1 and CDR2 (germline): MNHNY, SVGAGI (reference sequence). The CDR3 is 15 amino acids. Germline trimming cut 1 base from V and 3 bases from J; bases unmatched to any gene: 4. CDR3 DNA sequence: TGTGCCAGCAGTTACTTCGACAGGGGCGACACTGAAGCTTTCTTT. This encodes CASSYFDRGDTEAFF.

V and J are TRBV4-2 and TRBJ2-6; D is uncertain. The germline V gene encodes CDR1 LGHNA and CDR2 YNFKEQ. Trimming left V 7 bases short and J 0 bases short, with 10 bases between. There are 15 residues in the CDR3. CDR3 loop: CASTDQSSGANVLTF. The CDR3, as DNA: TGTGCCAGCACCGACCAAAGCTCTGGGGCCAACGTCCTGACTTTC.

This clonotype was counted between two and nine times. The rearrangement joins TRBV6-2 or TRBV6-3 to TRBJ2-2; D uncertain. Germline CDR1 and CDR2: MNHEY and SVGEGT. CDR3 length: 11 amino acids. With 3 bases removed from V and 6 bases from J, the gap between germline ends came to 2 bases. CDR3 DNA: TGTGCCAGCAGTTATCCCGGGGAGCTGTTTTTT. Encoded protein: CASSYPGELFF.

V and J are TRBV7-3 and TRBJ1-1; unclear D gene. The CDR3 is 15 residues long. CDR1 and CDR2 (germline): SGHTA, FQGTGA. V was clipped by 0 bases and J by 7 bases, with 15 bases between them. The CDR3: CASSLTRRERNEAFF. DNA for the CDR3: TGTGCCAGCAGCTTAACGAGGCGGGAACGCAATGAAGCTTTCTTT.

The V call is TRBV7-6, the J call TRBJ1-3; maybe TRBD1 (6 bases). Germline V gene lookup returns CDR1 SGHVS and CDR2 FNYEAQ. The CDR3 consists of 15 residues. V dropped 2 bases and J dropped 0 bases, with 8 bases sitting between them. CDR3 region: CASSLTTGSGNTIYF. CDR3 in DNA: TGTGCCAGCAGCTTAACGACAGGCTCTGGAAACACCATATATTTT.

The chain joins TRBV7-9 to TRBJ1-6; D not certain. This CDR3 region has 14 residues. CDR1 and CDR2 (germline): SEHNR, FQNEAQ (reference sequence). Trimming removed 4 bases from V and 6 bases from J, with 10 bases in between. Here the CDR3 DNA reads TGTGCCAGCAGCTCCAAGGACCTTAATTCACCCCTCCACTTT. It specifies CASSSKDLNSPLHF.

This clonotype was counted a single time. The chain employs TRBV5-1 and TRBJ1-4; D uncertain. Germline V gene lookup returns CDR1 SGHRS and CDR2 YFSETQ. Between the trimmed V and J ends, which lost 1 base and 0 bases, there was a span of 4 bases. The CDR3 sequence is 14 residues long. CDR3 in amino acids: CASSLYATNEKLFF. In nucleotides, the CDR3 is TGCGCCAGCAGCTTGTATGCAACTAATGAAAAACTGTTTTTT.

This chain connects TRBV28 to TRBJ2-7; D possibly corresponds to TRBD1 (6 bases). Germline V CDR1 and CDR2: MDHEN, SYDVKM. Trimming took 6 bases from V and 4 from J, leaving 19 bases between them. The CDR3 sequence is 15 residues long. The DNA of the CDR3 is TGTGCCAGCAGGACAACGGGACACTCCTTTTACGAGCAGTACTTC. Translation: CASRTTGHSFYEQYF.

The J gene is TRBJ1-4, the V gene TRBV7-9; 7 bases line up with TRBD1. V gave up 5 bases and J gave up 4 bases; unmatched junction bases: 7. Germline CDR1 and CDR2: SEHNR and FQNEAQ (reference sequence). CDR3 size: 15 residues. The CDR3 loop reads CASSLPTGLNEKLFF. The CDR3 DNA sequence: TGTGCCAGCAGCCTTCCGACAGGGCTTAATGAAAAACTGTTTTTT.

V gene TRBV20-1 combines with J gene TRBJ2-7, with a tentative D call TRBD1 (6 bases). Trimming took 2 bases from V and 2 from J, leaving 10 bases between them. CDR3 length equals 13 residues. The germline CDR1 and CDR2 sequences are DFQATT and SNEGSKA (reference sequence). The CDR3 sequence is CSARPTGTYEQYF. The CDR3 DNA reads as TGCAGTGCTAGACCAACAGGGACCTACGAGCAGTACTTC.

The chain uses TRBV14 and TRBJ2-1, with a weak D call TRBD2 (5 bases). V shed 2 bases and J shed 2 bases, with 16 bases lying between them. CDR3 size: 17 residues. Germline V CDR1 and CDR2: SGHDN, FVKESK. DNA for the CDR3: TGTGCCAGCAGCCAACTGTTAGCACGGGGTACCTACAATGAGCAGTTCTTC. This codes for CASSQLLARGTYNEQFF.

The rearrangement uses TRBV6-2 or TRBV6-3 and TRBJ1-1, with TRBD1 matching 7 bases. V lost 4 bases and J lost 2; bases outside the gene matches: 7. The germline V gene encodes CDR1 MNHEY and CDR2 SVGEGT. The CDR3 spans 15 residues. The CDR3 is CASSFGTEGNTEAFF. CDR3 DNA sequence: TGTGCCAGCAGTTTCGGGACAGAGGGAAACACTGAAGCTTTCTTT.

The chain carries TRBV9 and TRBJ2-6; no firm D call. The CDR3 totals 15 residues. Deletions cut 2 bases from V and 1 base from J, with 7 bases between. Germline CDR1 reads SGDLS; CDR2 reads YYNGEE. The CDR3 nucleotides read TGTGCCAGCAGCGTTTGGGGATCTGGGGCCAACGTCCTGACTTTC. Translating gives CASSVWGSGANVLTF.

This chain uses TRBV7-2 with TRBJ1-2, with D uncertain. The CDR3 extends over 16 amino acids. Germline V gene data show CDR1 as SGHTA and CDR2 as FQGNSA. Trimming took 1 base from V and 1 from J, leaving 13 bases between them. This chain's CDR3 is CASSLESAVNNYGYTF. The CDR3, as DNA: TGTGCCAGCAGCTTAGAGTCGGCAGTCAATAACTATGGCTACACCTTC. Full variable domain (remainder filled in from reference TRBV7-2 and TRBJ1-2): GAGVSQSPSNKVTEKGKDVELRCDPISGHTALYWYRQSLGQGLEFLIYFQGNSAPDKSGLPSDRFSAERTGGSVSTLTIQRTQQEDSAVYLCASSLESAVNNYGYTFGSGTRLTVV.

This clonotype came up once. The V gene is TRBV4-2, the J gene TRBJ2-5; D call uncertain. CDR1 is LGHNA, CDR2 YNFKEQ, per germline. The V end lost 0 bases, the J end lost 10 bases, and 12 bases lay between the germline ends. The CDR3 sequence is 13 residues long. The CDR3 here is CASSQDMGGRQYF. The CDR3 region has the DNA TGTGCCAGCAGCCAAGATATGGGCGGCCGCCAGTACTTC.